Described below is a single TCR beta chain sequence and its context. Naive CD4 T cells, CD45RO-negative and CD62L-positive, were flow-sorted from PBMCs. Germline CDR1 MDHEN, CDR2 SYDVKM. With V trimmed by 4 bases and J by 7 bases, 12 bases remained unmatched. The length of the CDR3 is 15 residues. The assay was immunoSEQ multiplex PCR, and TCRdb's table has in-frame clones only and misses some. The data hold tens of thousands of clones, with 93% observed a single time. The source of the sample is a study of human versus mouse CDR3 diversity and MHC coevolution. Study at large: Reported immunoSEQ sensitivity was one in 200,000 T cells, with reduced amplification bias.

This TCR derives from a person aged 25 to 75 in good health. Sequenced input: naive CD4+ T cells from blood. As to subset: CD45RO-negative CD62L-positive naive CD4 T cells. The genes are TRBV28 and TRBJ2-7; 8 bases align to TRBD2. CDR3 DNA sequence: TGTGCCAGCAGTTATATGGCCAACCCGGGGGGGGAGCAGTACTTC. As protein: CASSYMANPGGEQYF.